This record concerns one T cell receptor (beta chain) sequence. No antigen is known for it. The source of the sample is a study of T cell responses to AZD1222 COVID-19 vaccine. Assay used: immunoSEQ multiplex PCR; TCRdb lists only in-frame clones, some missing. The sample has 100,000 or so clones; 87% are singletons. CDR3 length: 16 amino acids. Germline trimming cut 0 bases from V and 5 bases from J; bases unmatched to any gene: 9. Looked up from germline, CDR1 is LGHNA and CDR2 is YNFKEQ. Whole-study results and caveats: Elevations in Spike-specific TCR breadth and depth followed administration of two AZD1222 doses. Within unmutated variant regions lay the reported targets of nearly half of spike-specific TCRs.

The source of this sequence is an adult who received the AZD1222 COVID-19 vaccine. The sample here was peripheral blood, taken 28 days after the second AZD1222 dose. This rearrangement joins TRBV4-2 to TRBJ2-5; 7 nucleotides match TRBD2. This CDR3 reads CASSQEGRGEEETQYF. CDR3 DNA sequence: TGTGCCAGCAGCCAAGAGGGGAGGGGTGAGGAGGAGACCCAGTACTTC.